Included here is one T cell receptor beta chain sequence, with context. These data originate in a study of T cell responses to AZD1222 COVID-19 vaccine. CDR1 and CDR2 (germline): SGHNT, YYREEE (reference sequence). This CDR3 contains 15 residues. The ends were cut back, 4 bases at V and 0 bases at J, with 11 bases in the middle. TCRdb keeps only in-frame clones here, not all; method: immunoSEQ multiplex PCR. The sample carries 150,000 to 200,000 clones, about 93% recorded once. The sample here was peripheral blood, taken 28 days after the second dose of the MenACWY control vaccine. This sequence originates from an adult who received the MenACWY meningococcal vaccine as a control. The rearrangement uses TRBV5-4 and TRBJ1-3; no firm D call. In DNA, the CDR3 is TGTGCCAGCAGCCAGCCGGGGAGCTCTGGAAACACCATATATTTT. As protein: CASSQPGSSGNTIYF.